Listed below are T cell receptor beta chains from one sample, sequenced in a study of blood T cell repertoires in COVID-19. Data came from immunoSEQ multiplex PCR; TCRdb stores just in-frame clones and leaves some out. The sample carries about 140,000 clones, less than 85% recorded once. The material sequenced was PBMCs or T cells enriched from blood (not recorded which). These receptors were taken from a woman under 30 who had been exposed to COVID-19. CDR3s include the opening cysteine and the closing phenylalanine or tryptophan. The order of the fields is CDR3 length, clone size, J gene, D gene, V gene, CDR3 protein, CDR3 DNA. The D gene is left open where the match is weak. Some rows have no size entry. The others give once, few or many, or a class for an expanded clone.

>10|NA|TRBJ1-1|TRBD1|TRBV29-1
CSGDSTEAFF
TGCAGCGGGGACAGCACTGAAGCTTTCTTT
>16|NA|TRBJ1-5|NA|TRBV6-2/TRBV6-3
CASSYSLDSPNQPQHF
TGTGCCAGCAGTTACTCCCTGGACAGTCCCAATCAGCCCCAGCATTTT
>16|NA|TRBJ1-1|NA|TRBV15
CATSRVRTLGWPEAFF
TGTGCCACCAGCAGAGTTCGTACCCTAGGATGGCCTGAAGCTTTCTTT
>15|NA|TRBJ2-7|TRBD1|TRBV25-1
CASSAGTGFSYEQYF
TGTGCCAGCAGCGCCGGGACAGGGTTCTCCTACGAGCAGTACTTC
>14|NA|TRBJ2-1|TRBD1|TRBV29-1
CSVTRTGFYNEQFF
TGCAGCGTTACCCGGACAGGGTTCTACAATGAGCAGTTCTTC
>16|NA|TRBJ1-1|TRBD1|TRBV28
CASSLWRGQDNTEAFF
TGTGCCAGCAGTTTATGGAGGGGGCAAGATAACACTGAAGCTTTCTTT
>16|NA|TRBJ1-1|TRBD1|TRBV4-1
CAARNPGQGPNTEAFF
TGCGCCGCGAGGAACCCGGGACAGGGACCGAACACTGAAGCTTTCTTT
>12|NA|TRBJ1-2|NA|TRBV11-1
CASSSQGYGYTF
TGTGCCAGCAGCTCACAGGGCTATGGCTACACCTTC
>16|NA|TRBJ2-2|NA|TRBV19
CASSLRQERATGELFF
TGTGCCAGTAGTCTCCGACAGGAAAGGGCCACCGGGGAGCTGTTTTTT
>15|NA|TRBJ1-5|NA|TRBV7-8
CASSPGEYSNQPQHF
TGTGCCAGCAGCCCAGGGGAATATAGCAATCAGCCCCAGCATTTT
>15|NA|TRBJ1-1|NA|TRBV13
CASSETAFVNTEAFF
TGTGCCAGCAGCGAAACAGCTTTTGTGAACACTGAAGCTTTCTTT
>14|NA|TRBJ1-3|TRBD1|TRBV18
CASSPGTGGNTIYF
TGTGCCAGCTCACCCGGGACAGGTGGAAACACCATATATTTT
>13|NA|TRBJ2-3|NA|TRBV12-3/TRBV12-4
CASSLAATDTQYF
TGTGCCAGCAGTTTAGCAGCCACAGATACGCAGTATTTT
>15|NA|TRBJ2-3|TRBD1|TRBV29-1
CSVSYGTGFRDTQYF
TGCAGCGTTTCTTACGGGACAGGGTTCAGGGATACGCAGTATTTT
>15|NA|TRBJ1-2|TRBD1|TRBV6-1
CASSEGQGLNYGYTF
TGTGCCAGCAGTGAAGGACAGGGATTGAACTATGGCTACACCTTC
>11|NA|TRBJ2-5|NA|TRBV27
CATMGEATQYF
TGTGCCACCATGGGGGAGGCGACCCAGTACTTC
>19|NA|TRBJ2-7|TRBD1|TRBV7-2
CASSPRLGQIKIFPYEQYF
TGTGCCAGCAGCCCTAGGTTGGGACAGATTAAAATATTCCCCTACGAGCAGTACTTC
>15|once|TRBJ1-4|TRBD1|TRBV9
CASSVEGTGNEKLFF
TGTGCCAGCAGCGTAGAGGGGACAGGGAATGAAAAACTGTTTTTT
>15|NA|TRBJ1-2|TRBD1|TRBV30
CAWRFGTANIYGYTF
TGTGCCTGGAGATTCGGGACAGCCAACATCTATGGCTACACCTTC
>14|NA|TRBJ2-3|NA|TRBV5-4
CASRTTYWTDTQYF
TGTGCCAGCAGGACAACTTATTGGACAGATACGCAGTATTTT
>16|NA|TRBJ2-7|TRBD2|TRBV28
CASSPNSGTQSYEQYF
TGTGCCAGCAGTCCAAATAGCGGGACTCAGTCCTACGAGCAGTACTTC
>13|once|TRBJ2-7|TRBD2|TRBV2
CASTRPRGDEQYF
TGTGCCAGTACCCGTCCCCGGGGGGACGAGCAGTACTTC
>16|few|TRBJ2-2|TRBD2|TRBV5-1
CASSSGLGPNTGELFF
TGCGCCAGCAGCTCTGGACTAGGCCCTAACACCGGGGAGCTGTTTTTT
>14|few|TRBJ2-1|NA|TRBV5-4
CASSLNSGDNEQFF
TGTGCCAGCAGCTTGAATTCGGGAGACAATGAGCAGTTCTTC
>13|NA|TRBJ1-2|NA|TRBV29-1
CSVNRDGNYGYTF
TGCAGCGTTAACAGGGATGGTAACTATGGCTACACCTTC
>13|NA|TRBJ1-6|NA|TRBV7-2
CASSSLPGSPLHF
TGTGCCAGCAGCTCTTTACCGGGTTCACCCCTCCACTTT
>15|NA|TRBJ1-1|TRBD1|TRBV6-5
CASRTGTGGYTEAFF
TGTGCCAGCAGGACCGGGACAGGGGGTTACACTGAAGCTTTCTTT
>15|NA|TRBJ1-1|NA|TRBV11-2
CASSLVPIRGTEAFF
TGTGCCAGCAGCTTAGTTCCAATCCGGGGGACTGAAGCTTTCTTT
>11|NA|TRBJ1-2|NA|TRBV2
CALPAGYGYTF
TGTGCCCTCCCCGCGGGCTATGGCTACACCTTC
>14|NA|TRBJ1-2|TRBD1|TRBV15
CATEPRQGNYGYTF
TGTGCCACCGAACCCCGACAGGGTAACTATGGCTACACCTTC
>15|NA|TRBJ2-3|NA|TRBV6-6
CASSFQGEGTDTQYF
TGTGCCAGCAGTTTCCAGGGGGAGGGCACAGATACGCAGTATTTT
>15|NA|TRBJ1-2|TRBD1|TRBV5-1
CASSLQTGGADGYTF
TGCGCCAGCAGCTTGCAGACAGGGGGCGCGGATGGCTACACCTTC
>15|NA|TRBJ2-4|TRBD2|TRBV11-2
CASSLQGGVGNIQYF
TGTGCCAGCAGCTTACAGGGAGGGGTTGGAAACATTCAGTACTTC
>12|NA|TRBJ2-7|NA|TRBV11-2
CASSLDPYEQYF
TGTGCCAGCAGCTTAGATCCGTACGAGCAGTACTTC
>13|NA|TRBJ1-1|NA|TRBV5-1
CASSSYPETEAFF
TGCGCCAGCAGCTCGTACCCGGAGACTGAAGCTTTCTTT
>18|NA|TRBJ2-6|NA|TRBV12-2
CASRPSRVPESGANVLTF
TGTGCAAGTCGCCCCAGTCGGGTTCCGGAGTCTGGGGCCAACGTCCTGACTTTC
>13|NA|TRBJ1-2|NA|TRBV7-2
CASSPDSNYGYTF
TGTGCCAGCAGCCCAGACAGTAACTATGGCTACACCTTC
>15|NA|TRBJ2-3|NA|TRBV28
CASTEKGPGGDTQYF
TGTGCCAGCACCGAAAAGGGGCCCGGTGGTGATACGCAGTATTTT
>14|NA|TRBJ1-2|TRBD1|TRBV6-5
CASSPDRGKGGYTF
TGTGCCAGCAGTCCGGACAGGGGCAAGGGTGGCTACACCTTC
>11|NA|TRBJ2-4|NA|TRBV12-3/TRBV12-4
CASSEGDIQYF
TGTGCCAGCAGCGAGGGGGACATTCAGTACTTC
>15|NA|TRBJ1-6|TRBD1|TRBV30
CAWNGGGQGNSPLHF
TGTGCCTGGAATGGCGGGGGACAGGGAAATTCACCCCTCCACTTT
>15|NA|TRBJ1-1|NA|TRBV6-2/TRBV6-3
CASRPHTPSNTEAFF
TGTGCCAGCAGGCCTCATACTCCCTCGAACACTGAAGCTTTCTTT
>11|NA|TRBJ2-4|NA|TRBV10-2
CASSESLVWYF
TGCGCCAGCAGTGAATCCCTAGTTTGGTACTTC
>20|NA|TRBJ2-2|TRBD2|TRBV4-3
CASSQKWAVTSGVNTGELFF
TGCGCCAGCAGCCAAAAATGGGCGGTAACTAGCGGGGTGAACACCGGGGAGCTGTTTTTT
>11|NA|TRBJ1-2|NA|TRBV30
CAWNSPGGYTF
TGTGCCTGGAATTCCCCAGGTGGCTACACCTTC
>14|NA|TRBJ2-3|NA|TRBV5-1
CASSPKGVKDTQYF
TGCGCCAGCAGCCCAAAGGGGGTAAAAGATACGCAGTATTTT